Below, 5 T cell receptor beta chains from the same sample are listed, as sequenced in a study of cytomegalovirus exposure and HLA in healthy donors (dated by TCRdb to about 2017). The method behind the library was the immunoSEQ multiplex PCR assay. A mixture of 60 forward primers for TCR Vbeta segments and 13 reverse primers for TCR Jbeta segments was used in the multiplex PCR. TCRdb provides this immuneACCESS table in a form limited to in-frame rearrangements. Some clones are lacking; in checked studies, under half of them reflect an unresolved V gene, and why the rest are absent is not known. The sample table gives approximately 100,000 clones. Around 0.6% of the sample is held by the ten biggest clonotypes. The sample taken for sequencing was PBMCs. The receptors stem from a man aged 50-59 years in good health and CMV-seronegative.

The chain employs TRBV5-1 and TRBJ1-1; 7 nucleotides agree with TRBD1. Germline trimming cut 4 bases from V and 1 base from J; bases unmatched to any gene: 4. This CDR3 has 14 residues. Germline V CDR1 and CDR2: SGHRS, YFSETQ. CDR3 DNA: TGCGCCAGCAGCACCTGGACAGGGAACACTGAAGCTTTCTTT. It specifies CASSTWTGNTEAFF.

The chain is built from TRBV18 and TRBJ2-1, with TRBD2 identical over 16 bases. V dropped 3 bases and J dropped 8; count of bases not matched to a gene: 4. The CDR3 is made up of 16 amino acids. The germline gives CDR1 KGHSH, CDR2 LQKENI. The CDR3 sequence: CASSPGTSGRADEQFF. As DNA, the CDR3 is TGTGCCAGCTCACCCGGGACTAGCGGGAGGGCCGATGAGCAGTTCTTC. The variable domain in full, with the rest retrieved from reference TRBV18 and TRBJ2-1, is NAGVMQNPRHLVRRRGQEARLRCSPMKGHSHVYWYRQLPEEGLKFMVYLQKENIIDESGMPKERFSAEFPKEGPSILRIQQVVRGDSAAYFCASSPGTSGRADEQFFGPGTRLTVL.

The CDR3 DNA reads TGTGCCAGCAGCGTAGGAAGCGGGGGGGCAGTAGATACGCAGTATTTT. Translation gives CASSVGSGGAVDTQYF. The V and J genes are TRBV9 and TRBJ2-3; 10 nucleotides match TRBD2. This CDR3 spans 16 amino acids. With V trimmed by 0 bases and J by 5 bases, 6 bases remained unmatched. The germline CDR1 and CDR2 sequences are SGDLS and YYNGEE.

The CDR3 region is CASSPQPSEPQHF. The CDR3, as DNA: TGTGCCAGCTCACCCCAACCCAGTGAACCCCAGCATTTT. This chain links TRBV18 with TRBJ1-5; D is unclear. Trimming left V 3 bases short and J 10 bases short, with 13 bases between. CDR1 is KGHSH, CDR2 LQKENI, per germline. The CDR3 loop spans 13 amino acids. The full variable domain, with the rest looked up from reference TRBV18 and TRBJ1-5, is NAGVMQNPRHLVRRRGQEARLRCSPMKGHSHVYWYRQLPEEGLKFMVYLQKENIIDESGMPKERFSAEFPKEGPSILRIQQVVRGDSAAYFCASSPQPSEPQHFGDGTRLSIL.

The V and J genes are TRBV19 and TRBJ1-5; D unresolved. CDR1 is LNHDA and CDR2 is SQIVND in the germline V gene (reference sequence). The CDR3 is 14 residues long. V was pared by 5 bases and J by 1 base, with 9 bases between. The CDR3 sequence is CASSGEESNQPQHF. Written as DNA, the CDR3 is TGTGCCAGTAGTGGGGAGGAGAGCAATCAGCCCCAGCATTTT.